The clone carrying this TCR beta chain has ten or more counts. Its specificity is not known. This sample stems from a study of T cells in Graves' hyperthyroidism and ophthalmopathy. Study as a whole: At the time of initial diagnosis and before any treatment, peripheral blood was collected.

Overall study findings and caveats: From stable hyperthyroidism, ophthalmopathy was separated by a 13 V-J model.

Amplification of TCR beta CDR3 regions was performed using RNA transcripts as template. In the first-round RT-PCR of the TCR CDR3, the HTBI primer set was used. TCRdb fed the multiplex PCR reads into MiXCR, producing one record per CDR3 protein. The sample yields about 300,000 distinct CDR3 sequences, 12% to 15% seen once. There are 15 residues in the CDR3. The V and J ends lost 1 base and 12 bases, in that order; junction bases with no gene match: 9. Germline CDR1 reads MNHNS; CDR2 reads SASEGT. Graves' hyperthyroidism without ophthalmopathy progression within 18 months was termed stable. This receptor was obtained from a woman aged 40 to 50 with Graves' hyperthyroidism. The chain has TRBV6-1 and TRBJ2-1, with TRBD2 matching over 10 bases. Source material: blood. CDR3 in DNA: TGTGCCAGCAGTGAAGAGGAGGGTAGCGGGAGGTGGCAGTTCTTC. Its protein is CASSEEEGSGRWQFF.